The rows below give T cell receptor beta chains drawn from one sample of a study of blood T cell repertoires in COVID-19. Produced via immunoSEQ multiplex PCR; TCRdb's table is partial and in-frame only. The sample shows 84,000 or so clones, 65% to 85% of them seen only once. Source material: peripheral blood. These receptor sequences come from a man aged 65 to 79 with COVID-19, enrolled during active disease. Each CDR3 is given with its conserved first and last residue. D genes are given only for firm matches. Rows may omit the clone size; those that give it use once, few, many or a size class.

v_call	clone_size	j_call	d_call	cdr3_aa	cdr3_nt
TRBV6-2/TRBV6-3	NA	TRBJ2-7	TRBD1	CASSYSEDRASYEQYF	TGTGCCAGCAGTTACTCGGAGGACAGGGCCTCCTACGAGCAGTACTTC
TRBV27	once	TRBJ1-5	NA	CASSSVNYNQPQHF	TGTGCCAGCAGTTCCGTCAACTACAATCAGCCCCAGCATTTT
TRBV11-3	NA	TRBJ2-7	TRBD1	CASSARQGAGEQYF	TGTGCCAGCAGCGCCAGACAGGGGGCGGGGGAGCAGTACTTC
TRBV20-1	once	TRBJ2-1	NA	CSALNYNEQFF	TGCAGTGCCTTAAATTACAATGAGCAGTTCTTC
TRBV28	once	TRBJ2-7	TRBD1	CASSRPGQGSYEQYF	TGTGCCAGCAGTCGACCGGGACAGGGCTCCTACGAGCAGTACTTC
TRBV5-1	NA	TRBJ1-1	TRBD1	CASSPGTGFDFF	TGCGCCAGCAGCCCCGGGACAGGCTTTGATTTCTTT
TRBV10-2	NA	TRBJ2-7	NA	CASMVTGTSYEQYF	TGCGCCAGCATGGTGACAGGGACTTCCTACGAGCAGTACTTC
TRBV9	once	TRBJ1-4	NA	CASSVDSKNQGTTNEKLFF	TGTGCCAGCAGCGTAGACTCCAAGAATCAGGGGACAACTAATGAAAAACTGTTTTTT
TRBV9	NA	TRBJ2-2	NA	CASSVISDTGELFF	TGTGCCAGCAGCGTAATAAGCGACACCGGGGAGCTGTTTTTT
TRBV19	NA	TRBJ2-3	TRBD1	CASSPGPGQGAPDTQYF	TGTGCCAGTAGTCCAGGACCGGGACAGGGTGCCCCAGATACGCAGTATTTT
TRBV9	NA	TRBJ2-1	NA	CASSSGYNEQFF	TGTGCCAGCAGTAGTGGCTACAATGAGCAGTTCTTC
TRBV6-6	NA	TRBJ1-3	NA	CASIYQGPGNTIYF	TGTGCCAGCATATACCAGGGCCCTGGAAACACCATATATTTT
TRBV5-6	NA	TRBJ2-7	NA	CASSPRTATYEQYF	TGTGCCAGCAGCCCTCGGACAGCCACCTACGAGCAGTACTTC
TRBV11-2	NA	TRBJ1-1	NA	CASSTKSGGTEAFF	TGTGCCAGCAGCACAAAGTCAGGTGGTACTGAAGCTTTCTTT
TRBV29-1	NA	TRBJ1-1	TRBD1	CSVDRADQAFF	TGCAGCGTCGACAGGGCGGATCAGGCTTTCTTT
TRBV7-2	few	TRBJ2-5	NA	CASSLGTSRETQYF	TGTGCCAGCAGCTTAGGCACTAGCAGGGAGACCCAGTACTTC
TRBV6-5	NA	TRBJ1-3	TRBD1	CATMTGDSSGNTIYF	TGTGCCACAATGACAGGGGATTCGTCTGGAAACACCATATATTTT
TRBV6-5	NA	TRBJ2-2	TRBD2	CASTVAGAGTGELFF	TGTGCCAGCACCGTAGCGGGGGCCGGCACCGGGGAGCTGTTTTTT
TRBV7-9	NA	TRBJ2-4	NA	CASSLGQGIQYF	TGTGCCAGCAGCTTAGGACAAGGCATTCAGTACTTC
TRBV13	NA	TRBJ2-6	TRBD1	CASSFGRGLSGANVLTF	TGTGCCAGCAGCTTCGGCAGGGGGCTATCTGGGGCCAACGTCCTGACTTTC
TRBV9	NA	TRBJ2-2	NA	CASSVFYRSNTGELFF	TGTGCCAGCAGCGTATTTTACAGGTCGAACACCGGGGAGCTGTTTTTT
TRBV28	NA	TRBJ1-4	NA	CASRGGQDEKLFF	TGTGCCAGCAGGGGGGGTCAGGATGAAAAACTGTTTTTT
TRBV12-3/TRBV12-4	NA	TRBJ1-1	NA	CASSPRLGTEAFF	TGTGCCAGCAGCCCCAGGCTTGGGACTGAAGCTTTCTTT
TRBV6-5	NA	TRBJ1-1	NA	CATRLGGLMNTEAFF	TGTGCCACCCGTCTGGGGGGACTCATGAACACTGAAGCTTTCTTT
TRBV18	NA	TRBJ2-7	TRBD2	CASSPPASGGPYEQYF	TGTGCCAGCTCACCCCCAGCTAGCGGGGGCCCCTACGAGCAGTACTTC
TRBV7-9	once	TRBJ2-1	NA	CASSLGAGPYNEQFF	TGTGCCAGCAGCTTAGGGGCGGGACCATACAATGAGCAGTTCTTC
TRBV24-1	NA	TRBJ2-1	TRBD2	CATAPGLADSNEQFF	TGTGCCACCGCGCCGGGACTAGCGGATTCAAATGAGCAGTTCTTC
TRBV7-3	few	TRBJ1-1	NA	CASSFAGNTEAFF	TGTGCCAGCAGCTTCGCAGGGAACACTGAAGCTTTCTTT
TRBV2	NA	TRBJ1-5	TRBD1	CASSYGTDYQPQHF	TGTGCCAGCAGTTATGGGACAGACTATCAGCCCCAGCATTTT
TRBV9	NA	TRBJ1-6	NA	CASSVDSGNSPLHF	TGTGCCAGCAGCGTAGATTCGGGTAATTCACCCCTCCACTTT
TRBV20-1	NA	TRBJ2-7	NA	CSAEDYEQYF	TGCAGTGCTGAGGACTACGAGCAGTACTTC
TRBV6-5	NA	TRBJ2-5	NA	CASSYTQGYFGETQYF	TGTGCCAGCAGTTACACCCAGGGTTATTTCGGAGAGACCCAGTACTTC
TRBV10-2	NA	TRBJ2-1	NA	CASIGGTHNEQFF	TGCGCCAGCATAGGCGGGACCCACAATGAGCAGTTCTTC
TRBV10-1	NA	TRBJ2-5	TRBD2	CASSKRRGLALQETQYF	TGCGCCAGCAGTAAACGTCGAGGACTAGCATTACAAGAGACCCAGTACTTC
TRBV6-1	NA	TRBJ1-2	TRBD1	CASSEPDRGANYGYTF	TGTGCCAGCAGTGAGCCGGACAGGGGAGCTAACTATGGCTACACCTTC
TRBV5-1	NA	TRBJ2-1	TRBD2	CASSSAGATYNEQFF	TGCGCCAGCAGCTCAGCGGGGGCCACCTACAATGAGCAGTTCTTC
TRBV7-2	NA	TRBJ1-2	NA	CASILGPTASSYGYTF	TGTGCCAGCATTCTGGGGCCCACAGCGTCCTCCTATGGCTACACCTTC
TRBV11-2	NA	TRBJ2-5	TRBD1	CASSFVGTGGMETQYF	TGTGCCAGCAGCTTCGTTGGGACAGGGGGCATGGAGACCCAGTACTTC
TRBV12-3/TRBV12-4	NA	TRBJ2-7	NA	CASSPNYEQYF	TGTGCCAGCAGTCCCAATTACGAGCAGTACTTC
TRBV5-4	NA	TRBJ2-2	TRBD1	CASSWGQPNTGELFF	TGTGCCAGCAGCTGGGGACAGCCTAACACCGGGGAGCTGTTTTTT
TRBV7-2	once	TRBJ2-7	NA	CASSSSPGYEQYF	TGTGCCAGCAGCTCAAGTCCAGGATACGAGCAGTACTTC
TRBV20-1	NA	TRBJ2-3	NA	CSASRGNPAFTDTQYF	TGCAGTGCTAGTAGGGGTAACCCCGCCTTCACAGATACGCAGTATTTT
TRBV7-9	NA	TRBJ2-2	NA	CATKEAAGELFF	TGTGCCACCAAGGAGGCCGCCGGGGAGCTGTTTTTT
TRBV14	NA	TRBJ1-4	NA	CASSQSATNEKLFF	TGTGCCAGCAGCCAGTCTGCAACTAATGAAAAACTGTTTTTT
TRBV7-6	NA	TRBJ2-5	TRBD2	CASSPGTSRRQETQYF	TGTGCCAGCAGCCCAGGGACTAGCCGGCGACAAGAGACCCAGTACTTC
TRBV27	NA	TRBJ2-3	NA	CASRSSYTQSSTDTQYF	TGTGCCAGCAGGTCCTCTTATACACAGTCTAGCACAGATACGCAGTATTTT
TRBV5-6	NA	TRBJ2-1	NA	CASRRLGGNEQFF	TGTGCCAGCAGGCGTTTGGGGGGCAATGAGCAGTTCTTC
TRBV12-3/TRBV12-4	once	TRBJ1-1	NA	CASSLRGTEAFF	TGTGCCAGCAGTTTACGGGGCACTGAAGCTTTCTTT
TRBV7-2	once	TRBJ2-5	TRBD1	CASSSQGWETQYF	TGTGCCAGCAGCTCACAGGGGTGGGAGACCCAGTACTTC
TRBV7-9	NA	TRBJ1-5	TRBD1	CASSLGQGAIQPQHF	TGTGCCAGCAGCTTAGGACAGGGGGCGATACAGCCCCAGCATTTT
TRBV6-1	NA	TRBJ2-7	NA	CASSDRAGYSYEQYF	TGTGCCAGCAGTGACCGGGCGGGGTATTCCTACGAGCAGTACTTC
TRBV2	NA	TRBJ1-2	NA	CASSEPGVDGYTF	TGTGCCAGCAGTGAACCGGGAGTGGATGGCTACACCTTC
TRBV6-5	NA	TRBJ1-4	NA	CASRTGTNEKLFF	TGTGCCAGCAGGACAGGAACTAATGAAAAACTGTTTTTT
TRBV28	once	TRBJ1-1	NA	CASSSFRIRHTEAFF	TGTGCCAGCAGTTCCTTCAGAATCAGGCACACTGAAGCTTTCTTT
TRBV20-1	NA	TRBJ1-2	NA	CSSPYRGYTF	TGCAGTTCTCCCTATCGTGGCTACACCTTC